This is a list of T cell receptor beta chains from one sample in a study of T cell responses to AZD1222 COVID-19 vaccine. Sequenced by immunoSEQ multiplex PCR; TCRdb stores in-frame clones only, minus some. The sample yields roughly 42,000 clones, about 88% seen once. Sequenced here: peripheral blood, sampled 28 days after the second dose of the MenACWY control vaccine. These receptor sequences come from an adult who received the MenACWY meningococcal vaccine as a control. The CDR3 runs from the conserved cysteine through the conserved F or W.

v_call	cdr3_aa
TRBV24-1	CATSETYSNQPQHF
TRBV29-1	CSGRTGVTDEQYF
TRBV14	CASSPYPGTIYF
TRBV15	CATTRTGGAGLETQYF
TRBV7-9	CASSRDRAYGYTF
TRBV2	CASSDKGVQPQHF
TRBV3-1/TRBV3-2	CASSLGRWGSEKLFF
TRBV9	CASSIGLAGGDNEQFF
TRBV10-2	CASFDLNTEAFF
TRBV27	CASRRGSNEKLFF
TRBV24-1	CATSARRASNTGELFF
TRBV30	CAGSSGSYNEQFF
TRBV24-1	CATSDPSGGRARETQYF
TRBV6-5	CASSYSFGRGQETQYF
TRBV19	CASSAGGLAGEVNTDTQYF
TRBV9	CASSGTSGLTDTQYF
TRBV7-3	CASSFGLAGGAQYF
TRBV5-1	CASSPPRANTGELFF
TRBV11-2	CASSLTGIFNSPLHF
TRBV5-1	CASSSASGYNEQFF
TRBV18	CASSLGQPRNTGELFF
TRBV4-2	CASSQGVDRAQNIQYF
TRBV5-5	CASSLGTLNQPQHF
TRBV5-1	CASSVGPNSYEQYF
TRBV30	CAWSSLGGADTQYF
TRBV19	CASSKGLAVGELFF
TRBV9	CASSETGTPSGNTIYF
TRBV6-4	CASSDSRGPGNQPQHF
TRBV3-1/TRBV3-2	CASSRQGIRTDTQYF
TRBV19	CASSRGRGNEQFF
TRBV18	CASSPFHRENYGYTF
TRBV5-4	CASSLKWVTSGTDTQYF
TRBV21-1	CASSKEGTGAPYNEQFF
TRBV28	CASSRALGQGSYNEQFF
TRBV3-1/TRBV3-2	CASSTMQDTQYF
TRBV18	CASSQTGEQFF
TRBV29-1	CSVEERGGKLFF
TRBV7-7	CASSSLVGGELFF
TRBV3-1/TRBV3-2	CASSQGMNTGELFF
TRBV7-9	CASSLIPGTGGTDTQYF
TRBV20-1	CSAGLDTQYF
TRBV4-1	CASSQDSGSGELFF
TRBV28	CASSLGTGQGEETQYF
TRBV7-6	CASSSSSGEQYF
TRBV9	CASSADLQASSYNEQFF
TRBV7-2	CASSPRLVVGAEQFF
TRBV10-3	CAISEPGEQFF
TRBV24-1	CATSDPGRISTDTQYF
TRBV7-9	CASSPLGSGIVGETQYF
TRBV28	CASKRGNTGELFF
TRBV7-9	CASSLARGTGMDYGYTF
TRBV28	CASSLLGRAETQYF
TRBV27	CASSSEPSPLYPIYF